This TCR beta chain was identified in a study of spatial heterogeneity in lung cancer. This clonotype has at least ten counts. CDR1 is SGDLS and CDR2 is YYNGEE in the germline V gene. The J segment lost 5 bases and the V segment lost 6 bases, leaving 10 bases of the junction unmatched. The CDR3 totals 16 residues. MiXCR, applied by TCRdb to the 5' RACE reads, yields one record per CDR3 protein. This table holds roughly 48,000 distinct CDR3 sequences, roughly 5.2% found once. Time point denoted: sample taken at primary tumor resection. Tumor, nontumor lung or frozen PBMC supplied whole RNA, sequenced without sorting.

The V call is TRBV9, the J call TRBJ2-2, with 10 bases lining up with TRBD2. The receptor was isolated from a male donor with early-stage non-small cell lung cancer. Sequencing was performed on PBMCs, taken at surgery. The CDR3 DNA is TGTGCCAGCATTATTAGCGGGGGGAGTAAAACCGGGGAGCTGTTTTTT. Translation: CASIISGGSKTGELFF.